One and the same sample provided the 22 T cell receptor beta chains below, sequenced in a study of blood T cell repertoires in COVID-19. Clones were sequenced by immunoSEQ multiplex PCR, and TCRdb holds only the in-frame ones, with some missing. The profile shows 250,000 to 300,000 clones, roughly 86% of them singletons. Sequencing used PBMCs or T cells enriched from blood (not recorded which). All receptors derive from a woman aged 50 to 60 who had been exposed to COVID-19.

J is TRBJ2-1 and V is TRBV19; D call uncertain. Germline V gene data show CDR1 as LNHDA and CDR2 as SQIVND (reference sequence). This CDR3 region has 15 residues. Trimming pared 6 bases from V and 0 bases from J, leaving 12 bases between. In nucleotides, the CDR3 is TGTGCCAGTAGACCTACTCCTCCCTCCTACAATGAGCAGTTCTTC. This gives the protein CASRPTPPSYNEQFF.

The rearrangement joins TRBV7-6 to TRBJ2-7; 9 bases align to TRBD1. Germline V lookup: CDR1 SGHVS, CDR2 FNYEAQ. The CDR3 runs 17 residues. V lost 2 bases to trimming and J lost 3 bases; unmatched junction nucleotides: 11. CDR3 sequence reads: CASSLNAGTGTIYEQYF. DNA for the CDR3: TGTGCCAGCAGCTTAAACGCGGGGACAGGGACCATCTACGAGCAGTACTTC.

The chain joins TRBV5-1 to TRBJ2-7; 7 bases are shared with TRBD1. Germline loops: CDR1 SGHRS, CDR2 YFSETQ. The CDR3 extends over 14 amino acids. V dropped 6 bases and J dropped 1; count of bases not matched to a gene: 7. The CDR3 DNA reads as TGCGCCAGCAAACCGGGACAGACTTCCTACGAGCAGTACTTC. As protein: CASKPGQTSYEQYF.

V is TRBV5-4 and J is TRBJ2-5, with a possible D match to TRBD2 (5 bases). Per germline, CDR1 SGHNT and CDR2 YYREEE (reference sequence). V was cut by 6 bases and J by 2 bases, with 14 bases left in between. The length of the CDR3 is 14 residues. The DNA for the CDR3 is TGTGCCAGCAAACAGAGGGATACTCAAGAGACCCAGTACTTC. Its protein is CASKQRDTQETQYF.

As DNA, the CDR3 is TGTGCCAGCAGCTTTCAGCGTAGCAATCAGCCCCAGCATTTT. Protein product: CASSFQRSNQPQHF. The chain carries TRBV7-2 and TRBJ1-5; D is unclear. The CDR3 runs to 14 residues. V was cut by 3 bases and J by 0 bases, with 6 bases left in between. The germline gives CDR1 SGHTA, CDR2 FQGNSA.

The rearrangement uses TRBV29-1 and TRBJ1-1; no definite D call. Looked up from germline, CDR1 is SQVTM and CDR2 is ANQGSEA. CDR3 size: 13 residues. The ends were cut back, 4 bases at V and 7 bases at J, with 16 bases in the middle. The CDR3 region is CSVAPGIINEAFF. DNA of the CDR3: TGCAGCGTTGCTCCGGGGATCATCAATGAAGCTTTCTTT.

This clone was seen just once. The chain links TRBV11-2 to TRBJ1-2; tentative D call: TRBD1 (5 bases). The germline V and J ends were trimmed by 0 bases and 5 bases, with 16 bases remaining between them. There are 16 residues in the CDR3. Germline CDR1 reads SGHAT; CDR2 reads FQNNGV. The CDR3 DNA reads TGTGCCAGCAGCTTAGATTGGGTGGGGCTGGGATATGGCTACACCTTC. Translated, it gives CASSLDWVGLGYGYTF.

The V call is TRBV3-1 (or the pseudogene TRBV3-2), the J call TRBJ2-2; TRBD1 matches at 9 bases. Germline CDR1 reads LGHDT; CDR2 reads YNNKEL (reference sequence). V shed 3 bases and J 0 bases; nucleotides not matched to a gene: 11. This CDR3 is built from 19 residues. The CDR3 loop reads CASSQRGRDRVSNTGELFF. The CDR3 region has the DNA TGTGCCAGCAGCCAGAGGGGCCGGGACAGGGTTTCGAACACCGGGGAGCTGTTTTTT.

The chain employs TRBV28 and TRBJ1-5, with TRBD1 matching 10 bases. After removal of 4 bases from V and 3 bases from J, the junction contained 3 bases not matched to a gene. Germline V gives CDR1 MDHEN, CDR2 SYDVKM. CDR3 length equals 15 residues. DNA of the CDR3: TGTGCCAGCAGTTCGACAGGGGGCGTCAATCAGCCCCAGCATTTT. Translation gives CASSSTGGVNQPQHF.

CDR3 bases: TGTGCCAGCAGTCATAGCAATCAGCCCCAGCATTTT. Encoded protein: CASSHSNQPQHF. The chain uses TRBV28 and TRBJ1-5; D is undetermined. Per germline, CDR1 MDHEN and CDR2 SYDVKM. V shed 5 bases and J shed 0 bases, with 2 bases lying between them. The CDR3 extends over 12 amino acids.

This clone was seen a handful of times. The chain joins TRBV5-1 to TRBJ2-2; 7 nucleotides agree with TRBD1. The V gene end was trimmed by 4 bases and the J gene end by 0 bases; junction bases not matched to a gene: 6. Germline assignment: CDR1 SGHRS and CDR2 YFSETQ. The length of the CDR3 is 16 residues. The CDR3 DNA is TGCGCCAGCAGCACAGGGGATACGGCGAACACCGGGGAGCTGTTTTTT. This gives the protein CASSTGDTANTGELFF.

J is TRBJ2-3 and V is TRBV7-9; D gene uncertain. The germline CDR1 and CDR2 sequences are SEHNR and FQNEAQ (reference sequence). This CDR3 is built from 12 residues. V shed 6 bases and J shed 6 bases, with 10 bases lying between them. The CDR3 sequence: CASRRSVDTQYF. CDR3 sequence (DNA): TGTGCCAGCAGACGGAGTGTCGATACGCAGTATTTT. The full variable domain, rest sourced from reference TRBV7-9 and TRBJ2-3, is DTGVSQNPRHKITKRGQNVTFRCDPISEHNRLYWYRQTLGQGPEFLTYFQNEAQLEKSRLLSDRFSAERPKGSFSTLEIQRTEQGDSAMYLCASRRSVDTQYFGPGTRLTVL.

V usage is TRBV7-2 and J usage is TRBJ2-1, with 8 bases fitting TRBD1. CDR3 length equals 14 residues. Germline trimming cut 7 bases from V and 8 bases from J; bases unmatched to any gene: 10. Germline-derived CDR1 and CDR2 are SGHTA and FQGNSA. The chain's CDR3 is CASTSQDRVYEQFF. The CDR3 DNA reads TGTGCCAGCACATCCCAGGACAGGGTGTATGAGCAGTTCTTC.

The rearrangement links TRBV7-6 to TRBJ2-1; 9 nucleotides agree with TRBD2. CDR1 and CDR2 from the germline V gene are SGHVS and FNYEAQ. V lost 5 bases and J lost 4; bases outside the gene matches: 6. The CDR3 extends over 15 amino acids. CDR3 nucleotides: TGTGCCAGCAGCATAACGACTAGCGGATACAATGAGCAGTTCTTC. It is translated as CASSITTSGYNEQFF. The whole variable domain, filled in from reference TRBV7-6 and TRBJ2-1, reads GAGVSQSPRYKVTKRGQDVALRCDPISGHVSLYWYRQALGQGPEFLTYFNYEAQQDKSGLPNDRFSAERPEGSISTLTIQRTEQRDSAMYRCASSITTSGYNEQFFGPGTRLTVL.

J is TRBJ2-7 and V is TRBV6-6, with TRBD1 matching 7 bases. CDR1 is MNHNY, CDR2 SVGAGI, per germline (reference sequence). Trimming cost V 5 bases and J 3 bases; bases outside gene matches: 16. The CDR3 runs to 17 residues. The CDR3 here is CASSLISPRDRGYEQYF. The CDR3 region has the DNA TGTGCCAGCAGTCTAATATCCCCCCGGGACAGAGGCTACGAGCAGTACTTC.

This sequence joins TRBV6-5 and TRBJ1-2; D remains ambiguous. CDR3 length: 13 amino acids. Germline V gene data show CDR1 as MNHEY and CDR2 as SVGAGI. V was trimmed by 5 bases and J by 4 bases, leaving 11 bases between them. DNA for the CDR3: TGTGCCAGCAGTCGGCAGGAGGTCTATGGCTACACCTTC. As protein: CASSRQEVYGYTF.

The rearrangement uses TRBV9 and TRBJ1-6; D not certain. CDR3 length: 18 amino acids. Germline V gives CDR1 SGDLS, CDR2 YYNGEE. Trimming pared 3 bases from V and 0 bases from J, leaving 16 bases between. The CDR3 region is CASSGAPTESSYNSPLHF. The DNA for the CDR3 is TGTGCCAGCAGCGGAGCCCCAACTGAGAGCTCCTATAATTCACCCCTCCACTTT.

This clone was detected only a few times. The rearrangement uses TRBV18 and TRBJ1-5; no clear D. The germline V gene encodes CDR1 KGHSH and CDR2 LQKENI. This CDR3 is built from 12 residues. Trimming removed 8 bases from V and 3 bases from J, with 8 bases in between. The CDR3 protein is CASADNNQPQHF. DNA of the CDR3: TGTGCCAGCGCAGATAACAATCAGCCCCAGCATTTT.

In this sample, this clone turned up a few times. The chain has TRBV18 and TRBJ2-7; TRBD1 aligns across 7 bases. CDR3 length: 17 residues. CDR1 is KGHSH and CDR2 is LQKENI in the germline V gene. The V and J ends lost 3 bases and 3 bases, in that order; junction bases with no gene match: 14. The chain's CDR3 is CASSPPYLDRSYYEQYF. In DNA form, the CDR3 reads TGTGCCAGCTCACCGCCCTACCTGGACAGGTCGTACTACGAGCAGTACTTC.

The count of this clone is one. The chain recombines TRBV4-1 with TRBJ1-4; 7 nucleotides agree with TRBD1. From germline, CDR1 is MGHRA and CDR2 YSYEKL. CDR3 length equals 16 residues. With 0 bases clipped from V and 4 bases from J, the junction kept 5 bases outside the gene matches. This CDR3 is CASSQDWTGYNEKLFF. CDR3 coding DNA: TGCGCCAGCAGCCAAGATTGGACAGGATATAATGAAAAACTGTTTTTT.

The rearrangement links TRBV2 to TRBJ1-6; a possible D gene is TRBD1 (5 bases). The CDR3 has 16 residues. Deletions cut 6 bases from V and 7 bases from J, with 19 bases between. Germline V gives CDR1 SNHLY, CDR2 FYNNEI. The CDR3 sequence is CASSPPRDAGNSPLHF. CDR3 nucleotide sequence: TGTGCCAGCAGCCCCCCCCGGGACGCGGGGAATTCACCCCTCCACTTT.

The V gene is TRBV5-1, the J gene TRBJ1-4; 7 bases line up with TRBD1. The germline gives CDR1 SGHRS, CDR2 YFSETQ. V dropped 3 bases and J dropped 5; count of bases not matched to a gene: 10. The CDR3 spans 16 residues. CDR3 sequence reads: CASSSSPGQWNEKLFF. CDR3 DNA sequence: TGCGCCAGCAGCTCCTCTCCGGGACAGTGGAATGAAAAACTGTTTTTT.